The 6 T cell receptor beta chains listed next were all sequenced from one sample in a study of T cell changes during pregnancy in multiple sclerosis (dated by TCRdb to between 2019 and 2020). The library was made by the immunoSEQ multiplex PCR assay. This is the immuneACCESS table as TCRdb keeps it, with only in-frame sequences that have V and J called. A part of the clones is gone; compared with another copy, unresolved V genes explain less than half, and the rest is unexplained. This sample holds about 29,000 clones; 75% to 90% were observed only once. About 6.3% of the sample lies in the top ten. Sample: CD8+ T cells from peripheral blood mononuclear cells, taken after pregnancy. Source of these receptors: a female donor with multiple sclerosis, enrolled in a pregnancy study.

The CDR3 DNA is TGTGCCAGCACACTCGGGACAGGGGCCACCGGGGAGCTGTTTTTT. The encoded protein is CASTLGTGATGELFF. The gene calls are TRBV28 and TRBJ2-2; TRBD1 aligns across 10 bases. Germline CDR1 is MDHEN and CDR2 is SYDVKM. Trimming removed 7 bases from V and 4 bases from J; junction bases left unmatched: 6. This CDR3 has 15 residues.

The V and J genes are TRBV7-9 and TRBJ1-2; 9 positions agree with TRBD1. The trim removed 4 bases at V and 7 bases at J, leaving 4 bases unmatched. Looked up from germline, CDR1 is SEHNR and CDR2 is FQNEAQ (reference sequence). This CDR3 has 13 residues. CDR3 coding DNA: TGTGCCAGCAGCTGGGACAGGGCGTCTGGCTACACCTTC. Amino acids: CASSWDRASGYTF.

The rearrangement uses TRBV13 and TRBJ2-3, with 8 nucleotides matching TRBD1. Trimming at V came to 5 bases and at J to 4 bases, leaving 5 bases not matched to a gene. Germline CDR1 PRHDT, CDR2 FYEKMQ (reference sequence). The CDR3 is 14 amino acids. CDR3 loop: CASSQPTGADTQYF. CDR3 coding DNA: TGTGCCAGCAGCCAACCGACAGGGGCAGATACGCAGTATTTT. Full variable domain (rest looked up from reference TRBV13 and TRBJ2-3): AAGVIQSPRHLIKEKRETATLKCYPIPRHDTVYWYQQGPGQDPQFLISFYEKMQSDKGSIPDRFSAQQFSDYHSELNMSSLELGDSALYFCASSQPTGADTQYFGPGTRLTVL.

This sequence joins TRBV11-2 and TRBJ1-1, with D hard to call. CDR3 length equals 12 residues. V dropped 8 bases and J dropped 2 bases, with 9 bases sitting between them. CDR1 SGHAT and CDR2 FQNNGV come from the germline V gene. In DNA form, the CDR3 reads TGTGCCAGCCGAGGAATAAACACTGAAGCTTTCTTT. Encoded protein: CASRGINTEAFF.

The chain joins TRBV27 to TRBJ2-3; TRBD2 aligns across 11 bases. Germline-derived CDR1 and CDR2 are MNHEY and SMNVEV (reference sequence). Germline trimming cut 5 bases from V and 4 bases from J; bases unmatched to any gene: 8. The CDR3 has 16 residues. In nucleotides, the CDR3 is TGTGCCAGCAGTGTGAATAGCGGGAGGGTGGCAGATACGCAGTATTTT. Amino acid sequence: CASSVNSGRVADTQYF.

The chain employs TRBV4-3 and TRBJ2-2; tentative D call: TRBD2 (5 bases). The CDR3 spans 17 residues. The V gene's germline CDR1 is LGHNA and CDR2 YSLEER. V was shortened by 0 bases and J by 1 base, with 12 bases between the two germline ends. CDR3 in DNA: TGCGCCAGCAGCCAAGATAGACTACGGAAGAACACCGGGGAGCTGTTTTTT. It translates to CASSQDRLRKNTGELFF.